This T cell receptor (beta chain) appears in the sequencing data of a study of cytomegalovirus exposure and HLA in healthy donors. Study-wide points: Apparent HLA restriction characterized most CMV-associated TCR beta chains in a later analysis. Later analysis suggested links between common viral pathogens and several top significant clusters. It was confirmed in vitro that a few of the CMV-associated chains were specific for CMV antigens.

CDR3 length: 15 residues. From germline, CDR1 is SEHNR and CDR2 FQNEAQ (reference sequence). V was pared by 0 bases and J by 1 base, with 9 bases between. The PCR was carried out with 60 Vbeta primers and 13 Jbeta primers. Original handling: Unique TCR beta chains totaled some 81 million in a later count, with approximately 11 million of them shared. Some clones are missing from TCRdb's copy, which holds only in-frame ones; the method was immunoSEQ multiplex PCR. The DNA was the basis for D and trimming; V, J and clone size are from that table. This sample has around 130,000 clones, with approximately 84% found just once. This clone was found once. Its antigen is unidentified.

The material sequenced was PBMCs. The TCR comes from a boy aged 2 to 9 in good health and CMV-seronegative. V gene TRBV7-9 combines with J gene TRBJ1-1, with D possibly being TRBD1 (6 bases). The CDR3 bases are TGTGCCAGCAGCTTAGCGCTGGACAGGAACACTGAAGCTTTCTTT. Its translation is CASSLALDRNTEAFF.